This is a list of T cell receptor beta chains from one sample in a study of T-cell reconstitution after alpha-beta-depleted transplantation in children. In TCRdb, the PCR reads were re-called with MiXCR into one record per CDR3 protein. This sample has 200,000 to 300,000 distinct CDR3 sequences, with roughly 23% found just once. The sample here was PBMCs, taken before TCRalphabeta/CD19-depleted stem cell transplant. The receptors originated from a girl aged 2-15 years with Fanconi anemia, due to receive a stem cell transplant. The CDR3 runs from the conserved cysteine through the conserved F or W. The order of the fields is clone size, J gene, D gene, V gene, CDR3 DNA, CDR3 protein. D genes are given only for firm matches. Some rows have no size entry. The others give once, few or many, or a class for an expanded clone.

- | TRBJ2-1 | - | TRBV12-3/TRBV12-4 | TGTGCCAGCAGTTTTGGCAGGGGAGTAGGTAATGAGCAGTTCTTC | CASSFGRGVGNEQFF
many | TRBJ2-1 | - | TRBV5-1 | TGCGCCAGCAGCCTTGCGCCGAACAATGAGCAGTTCTTC | CASSLAPNNEQFF
- | TRBJ2-5 | - | TRBV4-1 | TGCGCCAGCAGCCAAGGCAGAGACAGGGAGGGAGAGACCCAGTACTTC | CASSQGRDREGETQYF
many | TRBJ2-7 | TRBD2 | TRBV4-2 | TGTGCCAGCAGCCAAGTCGGGGCCCCGGGACTAGAAACCTACGAGCAGTACTTC | CASSQVGAPGLETYEQYF
few | TRBJ2-1 | - | TRBV20-1 | TGCTGTGCTAGAGTGAGTGTGGCCCGGGGCAATGAGCAGTTCTTC | CCARVSVARGNEQFF
few | TRBJ2-7 | - | TRBV28 | TGTGCCAGCAGTTTCTCTTTGGTTGGACAAGGGATCTACGAGCAGTACTTC | CASSFSLVGQGIYEQYF
few | TRBJ2-1 | - | TRBV5-1 | TGCGCCAGCAGCTTGGCCATTGAGCAGTTCTTC | CASSLAIEQFF
once | TRBJ2-1 | - | TRBV11-2 | TGTGCCAGCAGCTTAGTTCTGACTAGTAGATTATATGAGCAGTTCTTC | CASSLVLTSRLYEQFF
many | TRBJ2-1 | TRBD2 | TRBV6-5 | TGTGCCAGCAGTTGGACTAGCGGGAGAAACAATGAGCAGTTCTTC | CASSWTSGRNNEQFF
many | TRBJ2-7 | TRBD1 | TRBV3-1 | TGTGCCAGCAGCCAAGTCCGAGGGGGCCACGAGCAGTACTTC | CASSQVRGGHEQYF
- | TRBJ2-1 | - | TRBV20-1 | TGCAGTGCCCCCTACAATGAGCAGTTCTTC | CSAPYNEQFF
- | TRBJ1-6 | TRBD1 | TRBV20-1 | TGCAGTGCTAGAGTAAAGGGACAGGTGAATTCACCCCTCCACTTT | CSARVKGQVNSPLHF
few | TRBJ2-7 | - | TRBV29-1 | TGCAGCGCCGGGGAAGGGAACTACGAGCAGTACTTC | CSAGEGNYEQYF
- | TRBJ2-3 | - | TRBV5-1 | TGCGCCAGCAGCTTGGTGGGGCTGGGGGCTAGCACAGATACGCAGTATTTT | CASSLVGLGASTDTQYF
many | TRBJ2-1 | - | TRBV20-1 | TGCAGTGCGATAAACCCTGTCGCAGACCGTTACAATGAGCAGTTCTTC | CSAINPVADRYNEQFF
- | TRBJ2-7 | - | TRBV21-1 | TGTGCCAGCAGCAAATTGGGAGACAGGGACGTAAACGAGCAGTACTTC | CASSKLGDRDVNEQYF
- | TRBJ1-4 | TRBD1 | TRBV12-5 | TGTGCTAGTGGCTCAAACCTCCCCACTCGTGGGGACAGATATAATGAAAAACTGTTTTTT | CASGSNLPTRGDRYNEKLFF
few | TRBJ2-2 | TRBD2 | TRBV27 | TGTGCCAGCAGCCCCTTCCTAGCGGGGGGGCCCGGGGAGCTGTTTTTT | CASSPFLAGGPGELFF
many | TRBJ2-1 | TRBD2 | TRBV7-2 | TGTGCCAGCAGCAATAGACTAGCGTTTTACAATGAGCAGTTCTTC | CASSNRLAFYNEQFF
few | TRBJ2-3 | TRBD2 | TRBV27 | TGTGCCAGCCCCTCAATTCGGGCCCAATGCCTAGCGGCAACAGATACGCAGTATTTT | CASPSIRAQCLAATDTQYF
- | TRBJ2-3 | - | TRBV7-8 | TGTGCCAGCAGCAAATGGGGCGAATACACAGATACGCAGTATTTT | CASSKWGEYTDTQYF
once | TRBJ2-7 | - | TRBV20-1 | TGCAGTGCTAGAGATCTTCGGGTTACCTACGAGCAGTACTTC | CSARDLRVTYEQYF
few | TRBJ2-7 | - | TRBV6-5 | TGTGCCAGCAGTTACAGCGGCCGGAGCTCCTACGAGCAGTACTTC | CASSYSGRSSYEQYF
few | TRBJ1-5 | TRBD1 | TRBV29-1 | TGCAGCGCCCTGAGACAGGGACAGCCCCAGCATTTT | CSALRQGQPQHF
- | TRBJ2-7 | - | TRBV10-3 | TGTGCCATCAGACCTCTAGTTTCCTACGAGCAGTACTTC | CAIRPLVSYEQYF
- | TRBJ1-1 | TRBD1 | TRBV29-1 | TGCAGCGTTCTTCGATTCGGACAGGCTGACACTGAAGCTTTCTTT | CSVLRFGQADTEAFF